The 30 T cell receptor beta chains listed next were all sequenced from one sample in a study of CDR3 diversity in severe acne. MiXCR, run by TCRdb on the PCR reads, gives a single entry per CDR3 protein. The data contain over 100,000 distinct CDR3 sequences, 51% of them singletons. Sequenced sample: blood. The receptors stem from a male donor with acne.

This clonotype was detected many times. The chain recombines TRBV5-1 with TRBJ2-7, with D perhaps TRBD1 or TRBD2 (5 bases each). V lost 4 bases, J lost 0 bases, and 14 bases lay in between. The CDR3 contains 15 residues. Per germline, CDR1 SGHRS and CDR2 YFSETQ. CDR3: CASSAPGAYSYEQYF. The CDR3 DNA follows: TGCGCCAGCAGCGCGCCCGGGGCTTACTCCTACGAGCAGTACTTC. Drawing the rest from reference TRBV5-1 and TRBJ2-7, the complete variable domain is KAGVTQTPRYLIKTRGQQVTLSCSPISGHRSVSWYQQTPGQGLQFLFEYFSETQRNKGNFPGRFSGRQFSNSRSEMNVSTLELGDSALYLCASSAPGAYSYEQYFGPGTRLTVT.

This clonotype was picked up a small number of times. This chain connects TRBV27 to TRBJ1-1, with unresolved D. Germline CDR1 is MNHEY and CDR2 is SMNVEV (reference sequence). Trimming took 5 bases from V and 1 from J, leaving 8 bases between them. This CDR3 is 13 amino acids long. The CDR3 loop reads CASSAVGNTEAFF. The CDR3 DNA is TGTGCCAGCAGTGCAGTTGGGAACACTGAAGCTTTCTTT.

V and J are TRBV9 and TRBJ2-1, with a weak D call TRBD1 (6 bases). In germline, CDR1 is SGDLS, CDR2 YYNGEE. CDR3 length: 15 residues. Trimming removed 3 bases at V and 4 bases at J, with 14 bases between. In nucleotides, the CDR3 is TGTGCCAGCAGCGCCGGGACAACGGGGTACAATGAGCAGTTCTTC. Translating it yields CASSAGTTGYNEQFF.

Details on this clonotype: A junction end diverges from the germline sequence, so it may reflect a read error. The gene calls are TRBV20-1 and TRBJ1-1, with D perhaps TRBD1 (5 bases). CDR3 size: 13 residues. Germline CDR1 is DFQATT and CDR2 is SNEGSKA (reference sequence). CDR3 loop: CSARGGSGGAFIF. The CDR3 DNA follows: TGCAGTGCTAGAGGGGGGAGCGGTGGAGCTTTCATCTTT.

This clonotype was detected many times. This chain uses TRBV11-1 with TRBJ2-7; 7 bases map to TRBD1. Germline values: CDR1 SGHAT, CDR2 FQDESV (reference sequence). The CDR3 covers 15 residues. The V and J ends lost 5 bases and 2 bases, in that order; junction bases with no gene match: 9. DNA of the CDR3: TGTGCCAGCAGCCGTACCTTACAGGGGCCCTACGAGCAGTACTTC. Translated, it gives CASSRTLQGPYEQYF. The entire variable domain, with the rest obtained from reference TRBV11-1 and TRBJ2-7, is as follows: EAEVAQSPRYKITEKSQAVAFWCDPISGHATLYWYRQILGQGPELLVQFQDESVVDDSQLPKDRFSAERLKGVDSTLKIQPAELGDSAMYLCASSRTLQGPYEQYFGPGTRLTVT.

CDR3 sequence: CASSPSGRGEQFF. The DNA of the CDR3 is TGTGCCAGCAGCCCTAGCGGGAGAGGTGAGCAGTTCTTC. The chain is built from TRBV7-2 and TRBJ2-1; TRBD2 aligns across 10 bases. V lost 5 bases to trimming and J lost 9 bases; unmatched junction nucleotides: 4. The CDR3 has 13 amino acids. From germline, CDR1 is SGHTA and CDR2 FQGNSA. The full variable domain, rest sourced from reference TRBV7-2 and TRBJ2-1, is GAGVSQSPSNKVTEKGKDVELRCDPISGHTALYWYRQSLGQGLEFLIYFQGNSAPDKSGLPSDRFSAERTGGSVSTLTIQRTQQEDSAVYLCASSPSGRGEQFFGPGTRLTVL.

The chain joins TRBV24-1 to TRBJ2-3; possibly TRBD1 or TRBD2 for D (5 bases each). V lost 6 bases and J lost 0, with 15 bases in between. Germline assignment: CDR1 KGHDR and CDR2 SFDVKD. This CDR3 is built from 16 residues. The CDR3 spells CATSWGRTTSTDTQYF. The CDR3 DNA follows: TGTGCCACCAGTTGGGGACGGACGACTAGCACAGATACGCAGTATTTT.

This clonotype was picked up a small number of times. The J gene is TRBJ1-4, the V gene TRBV9; TRBD1 might be the D (5 bases). Between the trimmed V and J ends, which lost 0 bases and 4 bases, there was a span of 7 bases. The length of the CDR3 is 14 residues. Germline CDR1 and CDR2: SGDLS and YYNGEE. CDR3 sequence reads: CASSVAGGNEKLFF. The CDR3 region has the DNA TGTGCCAGCAGCGTAGCGGGGGGTAATGAAAAACTGTTTTTT.

This clonotype was picked up many times. V is TRBV9 and J is TRBJ2-3; D gene unclear. Trimming took off 0 bases at V and 3 bases at J, with 8 bases between the two ends. The CDR3 sequence is 14 residues long. Germline V gene data show CDR1 as SGDLS and CDR2 as YYNGEE. The CDR3 DNA reads as TGTGCCAGCAGCGTAGGATTAGGTACAGATACGCAGTATTTT. This gives the protein CASSVGLGTDTQYF.

The chain carries TRBV19 and TRBJ2-1; 11 nucleotides agree with TRBD2. This CDR3 spans 13 amino acids. V dropped 5 bases and J dropped 10; count of bases not matched to a gene: 4. CDR1 and CDR2 (germline): LNHDA, SQIVND (reference sequence). Here the CDR3 reads CASSATSGKEQFF. The DNA of the CDR3 is TGTGCCAGTAGTGCGACTAGCGGGAAGGAGCAGTTCTTC.

This clonotype was detected many times. J is TRBJ1-2 and V is TRBV12-3 or TRBV12-4; 8 nucleotides agree with TRBD1. The junction had 6 bases not matched to a gene; V was cut back by 1 base and J by 8 bases. The CDR3 has 14 amino acids. The CDR3 DNA reads TGTGCCAGCAGTTTAGACAGGGGGAAGTCCGGCTACACCTTC. Its protein is CASSLDRGKSGYTF.

This clonotype was counted once. A much larger clone lies one base from this, so it may be a read error. The rearrangement uses TRBV5-1 and TRBJ1-1; no firm D call. The CDR3 length is 15 residues. CDR1 is SGHRS, CDR2 YFSETQ, per germline. Here the CDR3 DNA reads TGCGCCAGCAGCTCGGGCCCCGGACGGTACACTGGAGCTTTCTTT. The encoded protein is CASSSGPGRYTGAFF.

The chain joins TRBV27 to TRBJ1-6; D gene ambiguous. Germline V CDR1 and CDR2: MNHEY, SMNVEV (reference sequence). This CDR3 has 14 amino acids. Trimming took 2 bases from V and 4 from J, leaving 6 bases between them. The CDR3 coding sequence is TGTGCCAGCAGTTTAAGAGGGTATAATTCACCCCTCCACTTT. It is translated as CASSLRGYNSPLHF.

This clonotype was detected ten times or more. This rearrangement joins TRBV5-8 to TRBJ1-5; D is uncertain. Looked up from germline, CDR1 is SGHTS and CDR2 is YDEGEE. V gave up 0 bases and J gave up 7 bases, with 5 bases separating them. The CDR3 has 12 amino acids. The CDR3 region is CASSLVLQPQHF. CDR3 bases: TGTGCCAGCAGCTTGGTTCTCCAGCCCCAGCATTTT.

This clonotype has only a few counts. The rearrangement joins TRBV20-1 to TRBJ1-5; 7 bases map to TRBD1. The CDR3 length is 14 residues. Germline values: CDR1 DFQATT, CDR2 SNEGSKA (reference sequence). V lost 2 bases to trimming and J lost 2 bases; unmatched junction nucleotides: 3. This CDR3 reads CSARRQGGNQPQHF. CDR3 bases: TGCAGTGCTAGAAGACAGGGAGGCAATCAGCCCCAGCATTTT.

To note about this clonotype: A clone one base away is much larger, so this may be a read error. V is TRBV19 and J is TRBJ2-1, with TRBD2 matching over 10 bases. This CDR3 contains 13 residues. Germline loops: CDR1 LNHDA, CDR2 SQIVND (reference sequence). CDR3 DNA: TGTGCCAGTAGTTTGCTAGCGGGAGTTGAGCAGTCCTTC. It encodes CASSLLAGVEQSF.

The V call is TRBV10-3, the J call TRBJ1-2; D not resolved. The germline V gene has CDR1 ENHRY and CDR2 SYGVKD. V was pared by 5 bases and J by 8 bases, with 15 bases between. This CDR3 is built from 13 residues. DNA of the CDR3: TGTGCCATCAGTTACAGTAGAGGCCCGGGCTACACCTTC. This codes for CAISYSRGPGYTF.

The chain is built from TRBV27 and TRBJ1-2; a weak D match, TRBD1 (5 bases). The CDR3 length is 11 residues. Germline V gene data show CDR1 as MNHEY and CDR2 as SMNVEV (reference sequence). V dropped 9 bases and J dropped 12 bases, with 17 bases sitting between them. As DNA, the CDR3 is TGTGCCAGTCGTGCCAGGGACGAAAACACCTTC. This gives the protein CASRARDENTF.

This clonotype was found many times. The chain recombines TRBV7-9 with TRBJ2-7; D is uncertain. The CDR3 covers 12 residues. V shed 1 base and J shed 6 bases, with 7 bases lying between them. Per the germline V gene, CDR1 is SEHNR and CDR2 is FQNEAQ (reference sequence). CDR3 nucleotides: TGTGCCAGCAGCTTAGGATCTGGCGAGCAGTACGTC. Protein sequence: CASSLGSGEQYV.

In the case of this clonotype: No conserved phenylalanine or tryptophan is present at the end of the CDR3, so a read error is the likely explanation. This chain joins TRBV9 and TRBJ2-2, with TRBD1 matching 7 bases. CDR1 is SGDLS, CDR2 YYNGEE, per germline. The CDR3 extends over 15 amino acids. In DNA form, the CDR3 reads TGTGCCAGCAGCGCAAGGACAGGAAACATCGGGGAGCTGTTTTCT. It yields the protein CASSARTGNIGELFS.

This clonotype was counted a single time. The chain links TRBV7-8 to TRBJ2-1; D is possibly TRBD1 or TRBD2 (6 bases each). The CDR3 spans 17 residues. Per germline, CDR1 SGHVS and CDR2 FQNEAQ. With 5 bases removed from V and 10 bases from J, the gap between germline ends came to 27 bases. CDR3 residues: CASSPIGGGGRGYEQFF. CDR3 DNA sequence: TGTGCCAGCAGCCCTATAGGAGGGGGAGGACGGGGTTACGAGCAGTTCTTC.

The chain couples TRBV12-3 or TRBV12-4 to TRBJ1-2; D is unresolved. This CDR3 is built from 14 residues. V lost 8 bases, J lost 4 bases, and 17 bases lay in between. CDR3 nucleotides: TGTGCCAGCGGACGGTCGGAGGGCATCTATGGCTACACCTTC. It is translated as CASGRSEGIYGYTF.

This chain connects TRBV20-1 to TRBJ1-2; 11 bases line up with TRBD1. The germline V gene encodes CDR1 DFQATT and CDR2 SNEGSKA (reference sequence). The CDR3 spans 16 residues. V lost 1 base and J lost 0; bases outside the gene matches: 4. CDR3: CSARGSGQGANYGYTF. The CDR3 bases are TGCAGTGCTAGAGGGTCGGGACAGGGGGCTAACTATGGCTACACCTTC.

Of note for this clonotype: A much larger clonotype is one base distant, so this may be a read error. The chain couples TRBV10-3 to TRBJ2-5; no definite D call. Germline lookup yields CDR1 ENHRY and CDR2 SYGVKD. The CDR3 totals 13 residues. The CDR3 bases are TGTGCCATCGGTGAGACTGGGGAAGAGACCCAGTACTTC. It encodes CAIGETGEETQYF.

Many counts were recorded for this clonotype. V usage is TRBV6-4 and J usage is TRBJ2-1; no definite D call. The CDR3 loop spans 16 amino acids. Trimming left V 3 bases short and J 0 bases short, with 12 bases between. Germline CDR1 and CDR2: MRHNA and SNTAGT. The CDR3 region is CASSDRKSSSYNEQFF. The CDR3, as DNA: TGTGCCAGCAGTGATAGGAAATCGAGCTCCTACAATGAGCAGTTCTTC.

This clonotype was seen more than once but under ten times. The chain joins TRBV5-6 to TRBJ2-5, with a possible D match to TRBD2 (6 bases). CDR3 length: 13 amino acids. Trimming cost V 4 bases and J 10 bases, with 17 bases left between them. Germline assignment: CDR1 SGHDT and CDR2 YYEEEE. The CDR3 sequence: CASSPRGFRGQYF. CDR3 DNA: TGTGCCAGCAGCCCCCGGGGGTTTCGGGGCCAGTACTTC.

This clonotype is medium-sized by share. The chain employs TRBV20-1 and TRBJ2-3; 10 bases fit TRBD2. Germline-derived CDR1 and CDR2 are DFQATT and SNEGSKA (reference sequence). With 3 bases clipped from V and 3 bases from J, the junction kept 12 bases outside the gene matches. The CDR3 length is 17 residues. The CDR3 DNA reads as TGCAGTGCTAGTGGAATAGCGGGAGGCCCTTTGACAGATACGCAGTATTTT. Translating gives CSASGIAGGPLTDTQYF.

V gene TRBV12-3 or TRBV12-4 combines with J gene TRBJ2-1; 9 bases agree with TRBD2. The CDR3 is 15 residues long. The V and J ends lost 7 bases and 5 bases, in that order; junction bases with no gene match: 9. The DNA of the CDR3 is TGTGCCAGCACCCGAACCGGGACTAGCCACAATGAGCAGTTCTTC. Translated: CASTRTGTSHNEQFF.

The sample holds a few counts of this clonotype. V gene TRBV6-1 combines with J gene TRBJ2-7; D is uncertain. The germline CDR1 and CDR2 sequences are MNHNS and SASEGT. The CDR3 runs to 15 residues. Trimming pared 1 base from V and 0 bases from J, leaving 10 bases between. The CDR3 spells CASSEGTESSYEQYV. The CDR3, as DNA: TGTGCCAGCAGTGAAGGGACGGAGAGCTCCTACGAGCAGTACGTC.

As concerns this clonotype: Since the CDR3 does not end with the conserved phenylalanine or tryptophan, this likely comes from a read error. V and J are TRBV15 and TRBJ1-6; unclear D gene. Per the germline V gene, CDR1 is LNHNV and CDR2 is YYDKDF (reference sequence). The CDR3 covers 15 residues. CDR3 sequence: CATSSSRGDNSPLHL. The CDR3 DNA reads as TGTGCCACCAGCAGTAGCCGTGGGGATAACTCACCCCTCCACCTT.